Listed below are T cell receptor beta chains from one sample, sequenced in a study of Ad26.COV2.S vaccination and SARS-CoV-2 variants. Sequencing was performed with immunoSEQ multiplex PCR; in TCRdb, only in-frame clones are kept and a portion is missing. The sample lists under 500,000 clones; about nine tenths were seen once. The sequenced sample was peripheral blood, obtained in a trial of Ad26.COV2.S vaccine versus placebo. The receptors derive from a person between 18 and 65 years old who received the Ad26.COV2.S COVID-19 vaccine or a placebo. Both conserved end residues are part of each CDR3. D genes are given only for firm matches. Size tells how often a clone was seen (once, few, many) or the class of an expanded clone, and some rows leave it out.

j_gene: TRBJ2-2; v_gene: TRBV7-2; d_gene: .; abundance: .; CDR3nt: TGTGCCAGCAGCTTATTTGGGGGCTTGAACACCGGGGAGCTGTTTTTT; CDR3aa: CASSLFGGLNTGELFF
j_gene: TRBJ2-7; v_gene: TRBV28; d_gene: .; abundance: .; CDR3nt: TGTGCCAGCAGCAAGGACCCACTTAGCTCCTACGAGCAGTACTTC; CDR3aa: CASSKDPLSSYEQYF
j_gene: TRBJ1-2; v_gene: TRBV10-2; d_gene: .; abundance: .; CDR3nt: TGCGCCAGCAGAGAAATACAGGACCTCGCGGGTGGCTACACCTTC; CDR3aa: CASREIQDLAGGYTF
j_gene: TRBJ1-1; v_gene: TRBV21-1; d_gene: .; abundance: .; CDR3nt: TGTGCCAGCCCCATAGGAGGGGCAGCCGGTTTGTTTCTTAACACTGAAGCTTTCTTT; CDR3aa: CASPIGGAAGLFLNTEAFF
j_gene: TRBJ2-7; v_gene: TRBV6-5; d_gene: TRBD1; abundance: .; CDR3nt: TGTGCCAGCAGTTACACGGGACAGGCTTACTACGAGCAGTACTTC; CDR3aa: CASSYTGQAYYEQYF
j_gene: TRBJ1-4; v_gene: TRBV9; d_gene: .; abundance: few; CDR3nt: TGTGCCAGCAGTCCTACCGTCGGGGGTGAAAAACTGTTTTTT; CDR3aa: CASSPTVGGEKLFF
j_gene: TRBJ1-2; v_gene: TRBV3-1/TRBV3-2; d_gene: TRBD1; abundance: .; CDR3nt: TGTGCCAGCAGCCGGACAGGGGGAGGTAACTATGGCTACACCTTC; CDR3aa: CASSRTGGGNYGYTF
j_gene: TRBJ2-3; v_gene: TRBV7-9; d_gene: .; abundance: .; CDR3nt: TGTGCCAGCATAAGGGGGGCGGAGGATACGCAGTATTTT; CDR3aa: CASIRGAEDTQYF
j_gene: TRBJ2-3; v_gene: TRBV5-1; d_gene: .; abundance: .; CDR3nt: TGCGCCAGCAGCCCACGACTAGTTGGTACGCAGTATTTT; CDR3aa: CASSPRLVGTQYF
j_gene: TRBJ2-3; v_gene: TRBV4-3; d_gene: TRBD2; abundance: .; CDR3nt: TGCGCCAGCAGCCAAGATCCACTAGCGGTCACAGATACGCAGTATTTT; CDR3aa: CASSQDPLAVTDTQYF
j_gene: TRBJ2-5; v_gene: TRBV9; d_gene: TRBD1; abundance: .; CDR3nt: TGTGCCAGCAGCGTAGGACAGGGGCGATCCAAAGAGACCCAGTACTTC; CDR3aa: CASSVGQGRSKETQYF
j_gene: TRBJ2-5; v_gene: TRBV5-1; d_gene: TRBD1; abundance: .; CDR3nt: TGCGCCAGCAGCTTGGGACAGGGAAACTTACAAGAGACCCAGTACTTC; CDR3aa: CASSLGQGNLQETQYF
j_gene: TRBJ2-1; v_gene: TRBV9; d_gene: .; abundance: .; CDR3nt: TGTGCCAGCAGCAATTATCAACGTAACACAGGTTACAATGAGCAGTTCTTC; CDR3aa: CASSNYQRNTGYNEQFF
j_gene: TRBJ2-3; v_gene: TRBV5-4; d_gene: TRBD1; abundance: once; CDR3nt: TGTGCCAGCAGCTCCGGGACAGAGGTCACAGATACGCAGTATTTT; CDR3aa: CASSSGTEVTDTQYF
j_gene: TRBJ2-6; v_gene: TRBV19; d_gene: .; abundance: .; CDR3nt: TGTGCCACCAGACAGACCTCTGGGGCCAACGTCCTGACTTTC; CDR3aa: CATRQTSGANVLTF
j_gene: TRBJ2-3; v_gene: TRBV11-2; d_gene: TRBD2; abundance: .; CDR3nt: TGTGCCAGCAGCTTAGCGCTAGCGGGGGGGACAGATACGCAGTATTTT; CDR3aa: CASSLALAGGTDTQYF
j_gene: TRBJ2-5; v_gene: TRBV27; d_gene: TRBD2; abundance: .; CDR3nt: TGTGCCAGCAGTTCTCCGACTAGCGGGGGACTGAGGGAGACCCAGTACTTC; CDR3aa: CASSSPTSGGLRETQYF
j_gene: TRBJ2-3; v_gene: TRBV28; d_gene: TRBD2; abundance: .; CDR3nt: TGTGCCAGCAGTTCATTGCTGGGACTAGCGGGCACAGATACGCAGTATTTT; CDR3aa: CASSSLLGLAGTDTQYF
j_gene: TRBJ2-2; v_gene: TRBV18; d_gene: .; abundance: .; CDR3nt: TGTGCCAGCTCACCACCTGGCAGGAGACCACGCTTCGGGGAGCTGTTTTTT; CDR3aa: CASSPPGRRPRFGELFF
j_gene: TRBJ1-1; v_gene: TRBV19; d_gene: TRBD1; abundance: .; CDR3nt: TGTGCCAGTACCTCACGGACAGGACTCGGGAACACTGAAGCTTTCTTT; CDR3aa: CASTSRTGLGNTEAFF
j_gene: TRBJ1-5; v_gene: TRBV7-8; d_gene: .; abundance: .; CDR3nt: TGTGCCAGCAGCTTAGCGAGGACGGAGGCTAATCAGCCCCAGCATTTT; CDR3aa: CASSLARTEANQPQHF
j_gene: TRBJ2-5; v_gene: TRBV5-1; d_gene: TRBD2; abundance: .; CDR3nt: TGCGCCAGCAGCTCCCCCAAGAGCGGGGGAGGGGTTACAAGGGAGACCCAGTACTTC; CDR3aa: CASSSPKSGGGVTRETQYF
j_gene: TRBJ2-7; v_gene: TRBV7-8; d_gene: .; abundance: .; CDR3nt: TGTGCCAGCATAGAGAGGCGGAGCTCCTACGAGCAGTACTTC; CDR3aa: CASIERRSSYEQYF
j_gene: TRBJ1-3; v_gene: TRBV5-1; d_gene: .; abundance: few; CDR3nt: TGCGCCAGCAGCCCGCGAGGGGCTGGAAACACCATATATTTT; CDR3aa: CASSPRGAGNTIYF
j_gene: TRBJ2-7; v_gene: TRBV30; d_gene: .; abundance: .; CDR3nt: TGTGCCTGGAGTGTCCCCGAGGGCTCCTACGAGCAGTACTTC; CDR3aa: CAWSVPEGSYEQYF
j_gene: TRBJ2-7; v_gene: TRBV5-1; d_gene: .; abundance: .; CDR3nt: TGCGCCAGCAGCTTGCGGCTAGGGGCCTACGAGCAGTACTTC; CDR3aa: CASSLRLGAYEQYF
j_gene: TRBJ1-6; v_gene: TRBV5-6; d_gene: TRBD1; abundance: .; CDR3nt: TGTGCCAGCAGCTTGGGACAGGGCTATTTTTCCCTCCACTTT; CDR3aa: CASSLGQGYFSLHF
j_gene: TRBJ1-2; v_gene: TRBV4-3; d_gene: TRBD1; abundance: .; CDR3nt: TGCGCCAGCAGCCAAGTCCCGGGACAGGTCTATGGCTACACCTTC; CDR3aa: CASSQVPGQVYGYTF
j_gene: TRBJ2-2; v_gene: TRBV29-1; d_gene: .; abundance: .; CDR3nt: TGCAGCGTACTGGTAGGAAACACCGGGGAGCTGTTTTTT; CDR3aa: CSVLVGNTGELFF
j_gene: TRBJ2-3; v_gene: TRBV3-1/TRBV3-2; d_gene: TRBD1; abundance: .; CDR3nt: TGTGCCAGCAGCCTGTCAACCCCACAACCCCGGGACAGGGGTTACGATACGCAGTATTTT; CDR3aa: CASSLSTPQPRDRGYDTQYF
j_gene: TRBJ1-2; v_gene: TRBV2; d_gene: .; abundance: .; CDR3nt: TGTGCCATCCCTGGCGTTGGGTTCGGCTATGGCTACACCTTC; CDR3aa: CAIPGVGFGYGYTF
j_gene: TRBJ1-4; v_gene: TRBV30; d_gene: TRBD1; abundance: .; CDR3nt: TGTGCCTGGAGTGACCCGACAGGGCTTAATGAAAAACTGTTTTTT; CDR3aa: CAWSDPTGLNEKLFF
j_gene: TRBJ2-7; v_gene: TRBV7-2; d_gene: .; abundance: .; CDR3nt: TGTGCCAGCAGCTTATCATGGGGCCAGGTCTACGAGCAGTACTTC; CDR3aa: CASSLSWGQVYEQYF
j_gene: TRBJ2-1; v_gene: TRBV7-2; d_gene: TRBD1; abundance: once; CDR3nt: TGTGCCAGCAGCCCACGACAGGGAGTCTACAATGAGCAGTTCTTC; CDR3aa: CASSPRQGVYNEQFF
j_gene: TRBJ2-1; v_gene: TRBV6-6; d_gene: .; abundance: .; CDR3nt: TGTGCCAGCAGTCTAAAGGGGCGGTCTACAATGCCCTTTCTGAGGGAGCAGTTCTTC; CDR3aa: CASSLKGRSTMPFLREQFF
j_gene: TRBJ1-5; v_gene: TRBV4-3; d_gene: TRBD1; abundance: once; CDR3nt: TGCGCCAGCAGCCAGGGGACAGGGGATTTTGTTGGCAATCAGCCCCAGCATTTT; CDR3aa: CASSQGTGDFVGNQPQHF
j_gene: TRBJ1-6; v_gene: TRBV7-2; d_gene: TRBD1; abundance: .; CDR3nt: TGTGCCAGCAGCCCCACCCGGGGGACAGGGAGAAATTCACCCCTCCACTTT; CDR3aa: CASSPTRGTGRNSPLHF
j_gene: TRBJ1-6; v_gene: TRBV4-2; d_gene: TRBD1; abundance: .; CDR3nt: TGTGCCAGCAGCCAGGGGAATACAGGGGGCCGGTCACCCCTCCACTTT; CDR3aa: CASSQGNTGGRSPLHF
j_gene: TRBJ2-7; v_gene: TRBV11-1; d_gene: TRBD1; abundance: many; CDR3nt: TGTGCCAGCAGCTGGGACAGGGGTTACGAGCAGTACTTC; CDR3aa: CASSWDRGYEQYF
j_gene: TRBJ1-1; v_gene: TRBV28; d_gene: .; abundance: .; CDR3nt: TGTGCCAGCAGTCCAACGATTCAATTGGGGGGGGACACTGAAGCTTTCTTT; CDR3aa: CASSPTIQLGGDTEAFF
j_gene: TRBJ1-1; v_gene: TRBV7-8; d_gene: .; abundance: .; CDR3nt: TGTGCCAGCAGCTTAGATGTCGGGATGAACACTGAAGCTTTCTTT; CDR3aa: CASSLDVGMNTEAFF
j_gene: TRBJ2-1; v_gene: TRBV7-9; d_gene: TRBD1; abundance: .; CDR3nt: TGTGCCAGCAGCTCCGATACAGGGGAGTGGTTATATGAGCAGTTCTTC; CDR3aa: CASSSDTGEWLYEQFF
j_gene: TRBJ1-2; v_gene: TRBV7-2; d_gene: TRBD1; abundance: .; CDR3nt: TGTGCCAGCAATTTGGGCGGGACAGGGGTATGGGGTGGCTACACCTTC; CDR3aa: CASNLGGTGVWGGYTF
j_gene: TRBJ2-5; v_gene: TRBV7-2; d_gene: .; abundance: .; CDR3nt: TGTGCCAGCAGCCCAGGAGGGGCGAGGGAGACCCAGTACTTC; CDR3aa: CASSPGGARETQYF
j_gene: TRBJ1-3; v_gene: TRBV14; d_gene: .; abundance: .; CDR3nt: TGTGCCAGCAGCCAAGATGAGCAGTTTATAAACACCATATATTTT; CDR3aa: CASSQDEQFINTIYF
j_gene: TRBJ1-6; v_gene: TRBV20-1; d_gene: .; abundance: .; CDR3nt: TGCAGTGCTAGTGATGCTGGAAGGACGCGTAATTCACCCCTCCACTTT; CDR3aa: CSASDAGRTRNSPLHF
j_gene: TRBJ2-1; v_gene: TRBV7-9; d_gene: TRBD1; abundance: .; CDR3nt: TGTGCCAGCAGCTTGGCCACAGGGGGCGCCTACAATGAGCAGTTCTTC; CDR3aa: CASSLATGGAYNEQFF
j_gene: TRBJ2-3; v_gene: TRBV27; d_gene: TRBD2; abundance: .; CDR3nt: TGTGCCAGCAGGCCGGGACTAGCCCCAGATACGCAGTATTTT; CDR3aa: CASRPGLAPDTQYF
j_gene: TRBJ2-1; v_gene: TRBV7-9; d_gene: .; abundance: once; CDR3nt: TGTGCCAGCAGCCCGCTGATTACCGGGAGCTCCTACAATGAGCAGTTCTTC; CDR3aa: CASSPLITGSSYNEQFF
j_gene: TRBJ1-1; v_gene: TRBV7-9; d_gene: .; abundance: .; CDR3nt: TGTGCCAGCAGTCGGACATACACTGAAGCTTTCTTT; CDR3aa: CASSRTYTEAFF
j_gene: TRBJ2-2; v_gene: TRBV6-1; d_gene: .; abundance: .; CDR3nt: TGTGCCAGCAGTGAAAATTACCGGTTAGGGGGGGGCACCGGGGAGCTGTTTTTT; CDR3aa: CASSENYRLGGGTGELFF